The 5 T cell receptor beta chains presented below share a single source sample, sequenced in a study of T cells after yellow fever vaccination. TCRdb reanalysed the 5' RACE reads using MiXCR and keeps one entry per CDR3 protein. The sample shows about 310,000 distinct CDR3 sequences, 3.6% of them seen only once. Material: PBMCs, obtained on the day of the yellow fever booster vaccination. All receptors derive from a young man who received the YFV17D yellow fever vaccine.

This clonotype was counted at least ten times. The V gene is TRBV18, the J gene TRBJ1-1; possible D gene TRBD1, 5 bases. The CDR3 is 14 amino acids. V was clipped by 2 bases and J by 5 bases, with 12 bases between them. CDR1 and CDR2 (germline): KGHSH, LQKENI. CDR3 residues: CASSPSGRGTEAFF. The CDR3 DNA sequence: TGTGCCAGCTCACCATCGGGGCGAGGAACTGAAGCTTTCTTT.

This clonotype was detected ten times or more. The rearrangement uses TRBV4-3 and TRBJ1-2; a weak D match, TRBD1 (6 bases). This CDR3 is built from 15 residues. V was trimmed by 7 bases and J by 4 bases, leaving 19 bases between them. Per germline, CDR1 LGHNA and CDR2 YSLEER. In DNA form, the CDR3 reads TGCGCCAGCACCCGGCAGGCAGGGGACTCCTATGGCTACACCTTC. This gives the protein CASTRQAGDSYGYTF.

In its sample, this clonotype was seen a few times. The V and J genes are TRBV7-2 and TRBJ1-1, with D possibly TRBD1 on 5 matching bases. The CDR3 contains 16 residues. Trimming left V 7 bases short and J 0 bases short, with 18 bases between. Germline V gene sequence: CDR1 SGHTA, CDR2 FQGNSA. Here the CDR3 DNA reads TGTGCCAGCAACCCCGGCAGGGCCTATATGAACACTGAAGCTTTCTTT. Translating it yields CASNPGRAYMNTEAFF.

A few counts support this clonotype. V is TRBV7-2 and J is TRBJ2-5; 8 bases map to TRBD1. This CDR3 is 15 amino acids long. Germline V CDR1 and CDR2: SGHTA, FQGNSA. V shed 5 bases, J shed 5 bases, and the junction held 10 bases outside the gene matches. The CDR3: CASSKLDRVGETQYF. The CDR3, as DNA: TGTGCCAGCAGCAAATTGGACAGGGTAGGCGAGACCCAGTACTTC.

This clonotype was seen only a few times. The rearrangement joins TRBV2 to TRBJ1-6; D is possibly TRBD1 (5 bases). The CDR3 is 10 residues long. Between the trimmed V and J ends, which lost 5 bases and 16 bases, there was a span of 9 bases. The germline gives CDR1 SNHLY, CDR2 FYNNEI. In DNA form, the CDR3 reads TGTGCCAGCAGTAATCGACAGCTCCACTTT. Translating it yields CASSNRQLHF.